A selection of T cell receptor beta chains follows, all from one sample in a study of Ad26.COV2.S vaccination and SARS-CoV-2 variants. Some clones are missing from TCRdb's copy, which holds only in-frame ones; the method was immunoSEQ multiplex PCR. This table has about 430,000 clones, roughly 90% appearing once. The sequenced sample was peripheral blood, obtained in a trial of Ad26.COV2.S vaccine versus placebo. These TCRs come from a person aged 18-65 years who received the Ad26.COV2.S COVID-19 vaccine or a placebo. Each CDR3 is given with its conserved first and last residue. Each record gives: D gene, V gene, clone size, J gene, CDR3 protein, CDR3 DNA. The D gene is left open where the match is weak. Clone size is stated in some rows and not others, as once, few, many or a class when expanded.

TRBD2,TRBV4-1,-,TRBJ2-1,CASSQQGRGGGTDEQFF,TGCGCCAGCAGCCAGCAAGGGAGAGGCGGGGGGACGGATGAGCAGTTCTTC
TRBD1,TRBV28,-,TRBJ2-7,CASSFADRGREQYF,TGTGCCAGCAGTTTTGCCGACAGGGGGCGTGAGCAGTACTTC
TRBD2,TRBV6-4,-,TRBJ2-3,CASSDSGTSGHVTQYF,TGTGCCAGCAGTGACTCAGGGACTAGCGGGCATGTTACGCAGTATTTT
-,TRBV18,-,TRBJ1-2,CASSPPSRGPYGYTF,TGTGCCAGCTCACCACCGAGCAGGGGTCCCTATGGCTACACCTTC
-,TRBV4-3,-,TRBJ1-1,CASSQDVGVGDREAFF,TGCGCCAGCAGCCAAGATGTAGGAGTCGGGGACCGTGAAGCTTTCTTT
TRBD1,TRBV27,-,TRBJ2-7,CASSYRDSYFYEQYF,TGTGCCAGCAGCTACCGGGACAGTTACTTCTACGAGCAGTACTTC
-,TRBV10-3,-,TRBJ1-2,CAITQASPRDYGYTF,TGTGCCATCACCCAGGCCTCCCCTCGGGACTATGGCTACACCTTC
-,TRBV27,once,TRBJ1-2,CASSLIGEDYGYTF,TGTGCCAGCAGTCTGATAGGGGAAGACTATGGCTACACCTTC
-,TRBV5-1,-,TRBJ2-7,CASSLVQEPYEQYF,TGCGCCAGCAGCTTGGTTCAAGAGCCTTACGAGCAGTACTTC
-,TRBV18,-,TRBJ2-1,CASSRDKGGYNEQFF,TGTGCCAGCTCACGTGACAAGGGGGGTTACAATGAGCAGTTCTTC
-,TRBV30,-,TRBJ2-7,CACTTAYEQYF,TGTGCCTGTACGACAGCCTACGAGCAGTACTTC
-,TRBV30,-,TRBJ2-5,CAWSNKETQYF,TGTGCCTGGAGTAATAAGGAGACCCAGTACTTC
TRBD1,TRBV6-2/TRBV6-3,once,TRBJ2-3,CASSPRDRAFRNTQYF,TGTGCCAGCAGTCCCCGGGACAGGGCGTTTCGAAATACGCAGTATTTT
TRBD1,TRBV7-8,-,TRBJ1-1,CASSRADFTPGQKAFF,TGTGCCAGCAGCCGAGCCGATTTTACACCGGGACAGAAAGCTTTCTTT
TRBD1,TRBV29-1,-,TRBJ1-2,CSVGTEGYGYTF,TGCAGCGTGGGGACAGAAGGCTATGGCTACACCTTC
-,TRBV13,-,TRBJ2-2,CASSLGDTGELFF,TGTGCCAGCAGCTTAGGGGACACCGGGGAGCTGTTTTTT
-,TRBV4-1,-,TRBJ1-1,CASSQEYRDTVNTEAFF,TGCGCCAGCAGCCAAGAGTATCGGGACACGGTGAACACTGAAGCTTTCTTT
TRBD2,TRBV19,-,TRBJ2-1,CATRAAGGSSYNEQFF,TGTGCCACCAGGGCGGCGGGAGGAAGCTCCTACAATGAGCAGTTCTTC
-,TRBV4-3,-,TRBJ1-4,CASSQALGGQGKLFF,TGCGCCAGCAGCCAAGCCCTCGGGGGGCAGGGAAAACTGTTTTTT
-,TRBV7-9,-,TRBJ2-3,CASSQGADGDTQYF,TGTGCCAGCAGCCAAGGGGCGGACGGAGATACGCAGTATTTT
-,TRBV7-2,-,TRBJ2-7,CASSLVRAVSYEQYF,TGTGCCAGCAGCCTCGTGAGGGCTGTAAGTTACGAGCAGTACTTC
TRBD2,TRBV7-9,-,TRBJ2-1,CASSLSSGSKDEQFF,TGTGCCAGCAGCTTAAGTAGCGGGAGTAAGGATGAGCAGTTCTTC
TRBD1,TRBV7-2,-,TRBJ2-1,CASTADRGYNEQFF,TGTGCCAGCACCGCGGACAGGGGCTACAATGAGCAGTTCTTC
-,TRBV10-3,-,TRBJ1-1,CAISVLEDTEAFF,TGTGCCATCAGTGTGCTTGAGGACACTGAAGCTTTCTTT